This T cell receptor beta chain was observed in a study of cytomegalovirus exposure and HLA in healthy donors. The CDR3 contains 16 residues. The V gene's germline CDR1 is MDHEN and CDR2 SYDVKM. The trim removed 6 bases at V and 6 bases at J, leaving 10 bases unmatched. Separate from the approximately 670-subject first cohort was the approximately 130-subject validation cohort, to which the donors belonged. With regard to this clone: Antigen unknown.

The method was immunoSEQ multiplex PCR; TCRdb's version includes in-frame clones alone and lacks a portion of them. Altogether some 64,000 clones are present, approximately 97% being singletons, with the ten largest covering around 1.6%. The study, taken as a whole, reports: The study found most TCR sequences rare, yet found some public TCRs in many donors. The study listed under 200 cytomegalovirus-associated TCR beta chains.

This receptor was taken from a woman between 18 and 30 years old in good health and CMV-seropositive. The source material was PBMCs. The V gene is TRBV28, the J gene TRBJ1-5, with 11 bases lining up with TRBD1. The CDR3, as DNA: TGTGCCAGCAGAAGATCGGGACAGGGGGTTAGTCAGCCCCAGCATTTT. Translated: CASRRSGQGVSQPQHF.